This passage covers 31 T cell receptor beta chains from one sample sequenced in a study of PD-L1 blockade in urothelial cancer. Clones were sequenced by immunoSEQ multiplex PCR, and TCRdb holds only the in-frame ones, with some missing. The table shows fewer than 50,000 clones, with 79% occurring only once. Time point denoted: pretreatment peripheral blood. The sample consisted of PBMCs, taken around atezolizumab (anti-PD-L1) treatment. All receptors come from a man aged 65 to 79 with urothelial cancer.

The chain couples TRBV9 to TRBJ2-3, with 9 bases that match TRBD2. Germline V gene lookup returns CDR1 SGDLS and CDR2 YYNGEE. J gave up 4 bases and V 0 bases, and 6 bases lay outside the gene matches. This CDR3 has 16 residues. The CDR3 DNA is TGTGCCAGCAGCGTAGCGGCGGGAGGGCCGTCAGATACGCAGTATTTT. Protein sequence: CASSVAAGGPSDTQYF.

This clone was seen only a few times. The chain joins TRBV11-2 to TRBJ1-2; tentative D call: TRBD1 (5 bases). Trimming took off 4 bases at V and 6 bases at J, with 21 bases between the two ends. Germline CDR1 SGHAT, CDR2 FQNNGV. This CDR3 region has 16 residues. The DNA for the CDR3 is TGTGCCAGCAGCTCCTTAAGGGCCAGGGTCGGGCATGGCTACACCTTC. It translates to CASSSLRARVGHGYTF.

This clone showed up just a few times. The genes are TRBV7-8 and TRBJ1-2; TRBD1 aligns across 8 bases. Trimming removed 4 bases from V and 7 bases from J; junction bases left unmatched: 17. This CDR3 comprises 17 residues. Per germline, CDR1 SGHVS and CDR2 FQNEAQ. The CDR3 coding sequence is TGTGCCAGCAGCTCAGATCGGACAGGGCCCGGACGGCGTGGCTACACCTTC. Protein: CASSSDRTGPGRRGYTF. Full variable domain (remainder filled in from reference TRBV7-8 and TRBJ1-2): GAGVSQSPRYKVAKRGQDVALRCDPISGHVSLFWYQQALGQGPEFLTYFQNEAQLDKSGLPSDRFFAERPEGSVSTLKIQRTQQEDSAVYLCASSSDRTGPGRRGYTFGSGTRLTVV.

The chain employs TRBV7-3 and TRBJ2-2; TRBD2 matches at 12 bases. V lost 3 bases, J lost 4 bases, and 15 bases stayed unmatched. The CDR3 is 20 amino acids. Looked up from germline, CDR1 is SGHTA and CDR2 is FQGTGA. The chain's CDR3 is CASSFHRASGRALSTGELFF. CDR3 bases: TGTGCCAGCAGCTTTCACCGGGCTAGCGGGAGGGCCCTCTCCACCGGGGAGCTGTTTTTT.

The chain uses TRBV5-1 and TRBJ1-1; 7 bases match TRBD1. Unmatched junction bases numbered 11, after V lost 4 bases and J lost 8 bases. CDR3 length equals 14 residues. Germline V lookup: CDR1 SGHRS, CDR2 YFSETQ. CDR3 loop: CASSHGTDVLEAFF. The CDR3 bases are TGCGCCAGCAGCCATGGGACAGACGTTCTAGAAGCTTTCTTT.

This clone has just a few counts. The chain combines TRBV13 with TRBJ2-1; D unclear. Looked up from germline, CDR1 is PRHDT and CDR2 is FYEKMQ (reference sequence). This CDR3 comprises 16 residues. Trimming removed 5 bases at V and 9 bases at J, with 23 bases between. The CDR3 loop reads CASSPDTRSLLGEQFF. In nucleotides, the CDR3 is TGTGCCAGCAGCCCCGACACGAGAAGCCTGTTGGGTGAGCAGTTCTTC. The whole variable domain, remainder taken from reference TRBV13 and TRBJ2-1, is AAGVIQSPRHLIKEKRETATLKCYPIPRHDTVYWYQQGPGQDPQFLISFYEKMQSDKGSIPDRFSAQQFSDYHSELNMSSLELGDSALYFCASSPDTRSLLGEQFFGPGTRLTVL.

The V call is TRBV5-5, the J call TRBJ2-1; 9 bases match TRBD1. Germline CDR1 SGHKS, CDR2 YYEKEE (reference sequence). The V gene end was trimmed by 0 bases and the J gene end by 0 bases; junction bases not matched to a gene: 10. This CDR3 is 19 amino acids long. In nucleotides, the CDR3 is TGTGCCAGCAGCTTGGTCCGGGACAGGGCTGAAAGCTCCTACAATGAGCAGTTCTTC. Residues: CASSLVRDRAESSYNEQFF.

In DNA form, the CDR3 reads TGTGCCAGCAGACTGACAGGGGGGCGGACATATGGCTACACCTTC. This gives the protein CASRLTGGRTYGYTF. The V gene is TRBV28, the J gene TRBJ1-2; 9 bases agree with TRBD1. CDR1 and CDR2 (germline): MDHEN, SYDVKM. CDR3 length: 15 residues. Germline trimming cut 6 bases from V and 5 bases from J; bases unmatched to any gene: 10.

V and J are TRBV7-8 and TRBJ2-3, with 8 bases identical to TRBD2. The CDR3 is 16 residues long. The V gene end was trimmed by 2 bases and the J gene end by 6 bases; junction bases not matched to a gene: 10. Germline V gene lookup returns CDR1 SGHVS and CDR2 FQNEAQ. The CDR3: CASSLRREARGDTQYF. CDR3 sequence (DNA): TGTGCCAGCAGCTTACGGCGGGAGGCCCGTGGGGATACGCAGTATTTT.

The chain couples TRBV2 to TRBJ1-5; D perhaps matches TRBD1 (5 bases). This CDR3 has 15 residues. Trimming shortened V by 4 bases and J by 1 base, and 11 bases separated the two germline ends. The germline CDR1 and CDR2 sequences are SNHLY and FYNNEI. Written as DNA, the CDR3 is TGTGCCAGCAGTGCTAGGAGACAGAGCAATCAGCCCCAGCATTTT. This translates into CASSARRQSNQPQHF.

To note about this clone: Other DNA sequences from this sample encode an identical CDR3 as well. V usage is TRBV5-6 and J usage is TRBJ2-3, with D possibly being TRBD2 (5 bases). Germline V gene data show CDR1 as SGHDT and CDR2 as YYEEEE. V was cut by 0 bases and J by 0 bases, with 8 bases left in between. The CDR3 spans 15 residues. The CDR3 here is CASSLGGSSTDTQYF. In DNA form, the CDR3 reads TGTGCCAGCAGCTTGGGAGGGAGTAGCACAGATACGCAGTATTTT.

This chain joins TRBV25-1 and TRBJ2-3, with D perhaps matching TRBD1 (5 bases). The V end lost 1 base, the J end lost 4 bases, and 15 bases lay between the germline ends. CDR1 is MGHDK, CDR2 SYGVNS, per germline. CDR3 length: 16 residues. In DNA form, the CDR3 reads TGTGCCAGCAGTGAATCGTGGGGCGGATTCCCAGATACGCAGTATTTT. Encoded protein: CASSESWGGFPDTQYF.

The DNA for the CDR3 is TGTGCCAGCAGCTCGATAGGGGGCGCAGATACTGAAGCTTTCTTT. It is translated as CASSSIGGADTEAFF. V usage is TRBV11-2 and J usage is TRBJ1-1; 7 bases fit TRBD1. The CDR3 runs 15 residues. CDR1 and CDR2 (germline): SGHAT, FQNNGV. V lost 4 bases to trimming and J lost 5 bases; unmatched junction nucleotides: 10.

The CDR3 reads CASSLGQGTGELFF. The CDR3 coding sequence is TGTGCCAGCAGTTTGGGACAGGGTACCGGGGAGCTGTTTTTT. The genes are TRBV28 and TRBJ2-2, with TRBD1 matching over 9 bases. This CDR3 has 14 amino acids. V shed 3 bases, J shed 5 bases, and the junction held 1 base outside the gene matches. Germline CDR1 reads MDHEN; CDR2 reads SYDVKM.

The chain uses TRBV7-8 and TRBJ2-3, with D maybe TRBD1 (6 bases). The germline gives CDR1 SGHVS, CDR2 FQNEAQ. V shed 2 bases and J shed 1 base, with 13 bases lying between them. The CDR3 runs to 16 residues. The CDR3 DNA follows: TGTGCCAGCAGCTTAAGTCGGGACACACGCACAGATACGCAGTATTTT. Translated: CASSLSRDTRTDTQYF. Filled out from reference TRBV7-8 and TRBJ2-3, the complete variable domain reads GAGVSQSPRYKVAKRGQDVALRCDPISGHVSLFWYQQALGQGPEFLTYFQNEAQLDKSGLPSDRFFAERPEGSVSTLKIQRTQQEDSAVYLCASSLSRDTRTDTQYFGPGTRLTVL.

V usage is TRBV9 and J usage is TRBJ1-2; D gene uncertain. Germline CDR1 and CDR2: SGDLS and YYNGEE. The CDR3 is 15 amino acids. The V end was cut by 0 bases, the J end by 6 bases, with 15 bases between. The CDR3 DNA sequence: TGTGCCAGCAGCGTAGCTCTAACAGCGGGAGATGGCTACACCTTC. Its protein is CASSVALTAGDGYTF.

CDR3: CASRNLGLAGGFYEQYF. CDR3 bases: TGTGCCAGCAGAAACTTAGGACTAGCGGGCGGGTTCTACGAGCAGTACTTC. The chain has TRBV2 and TRBJ2-7; 11 bases are a match to TRBD2. The CDR3 is 17 residues long. With V trimmed by 6 bases and J by 3 bases, 13 bases remained unmatched. Per germline, CDR1 SNHLY and CDR2 FYNNEI.

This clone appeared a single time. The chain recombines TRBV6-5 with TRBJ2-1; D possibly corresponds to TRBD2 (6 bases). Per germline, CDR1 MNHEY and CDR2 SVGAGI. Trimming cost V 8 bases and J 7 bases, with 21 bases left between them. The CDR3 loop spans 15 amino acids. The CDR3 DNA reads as TGTGCCAGCCATCCGGTCGGGACTCAAAAGAATGAGCAGTTCTTC. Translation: CASHPVGTQKNEQFF.

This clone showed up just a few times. CDR3 coding DNA: TGTGCCAGCAGTTTAGGACAGGCGGGATACGAGCAGTACTTC. It translates to CASSLGQAGYEQYF. V and J are TRBV27 and TRBJ2-7; D perhaps matches TRBD1 (7 bases). V lost 2 bases and J lost 4, with 12 bases in between. CDR1 and CDR2 (germline): MNHEY, SMNVEV (reference sequence). This CDR3 region has 14 residues.

DNA of the CDR3: TGTGCCAGCAGGTATCAGGTTAGCACAGATACGCAGTATTTT. Translation: CASRYQVSTDTQYF. The genes are TRBV28 and TRBJ2-3; D not resolved. Germline loops: CDR1 MDHEN, CDR2 SYDVKM. The CDR3 loop spans 14 amino acids. V was shortened by 6 bases and J by 0 bases, with 10 bases between the two germline ends.

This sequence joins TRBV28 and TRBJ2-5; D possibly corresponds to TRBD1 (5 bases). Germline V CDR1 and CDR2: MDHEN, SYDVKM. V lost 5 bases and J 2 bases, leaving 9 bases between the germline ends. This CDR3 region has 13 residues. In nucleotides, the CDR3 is TGTGCCAGCAGTCCCGACAGTCAAGAGACCCAGTACTTC. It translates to CASSPDSQETQYF.

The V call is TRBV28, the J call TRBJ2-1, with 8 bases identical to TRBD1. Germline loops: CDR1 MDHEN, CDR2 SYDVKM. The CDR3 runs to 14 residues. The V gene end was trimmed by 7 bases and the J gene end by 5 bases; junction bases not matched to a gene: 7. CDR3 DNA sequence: TGTGCCAGCATTACCGGACAGGGACACAATGAGCAGTTCTTC. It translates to CASITGQGHNEQFF.

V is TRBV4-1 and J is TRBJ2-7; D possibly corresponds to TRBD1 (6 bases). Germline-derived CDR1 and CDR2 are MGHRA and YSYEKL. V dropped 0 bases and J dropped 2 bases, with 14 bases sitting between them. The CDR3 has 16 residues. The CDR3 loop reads CASSQDARGTTYEQYF. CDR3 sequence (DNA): TGCGCCAGCAGCCAAGATGCGAGGGGGACAACCTACGAGCAGTACTTC.

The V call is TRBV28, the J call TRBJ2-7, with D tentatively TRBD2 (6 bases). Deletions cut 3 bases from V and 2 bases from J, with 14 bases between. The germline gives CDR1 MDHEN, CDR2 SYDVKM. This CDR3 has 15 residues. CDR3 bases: TGTGCCAGCAGTTTTTCAACTCCGGGGGCCTACGAGCAGTACTTC. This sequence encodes CASSFSTPGAYEQYF.

The CDR3 DNA follows: TGTGCCAGCAGCCAAGATCTCGGGCTAGCGGAAAAAGGGGGAGAGACCCAGTACTTC. This encodes CASSQDLGLAEKGGETQYF. The chain couples TRBV4-2 to TRBJ2-5, with D tentatively TRBD2 (7 bases). The CDR3 spans 19 residues. Trimming pared 0 bases from V and 4 bases from J, leaving 24 bases between. CDR1 and CDR2 (germline): LGHNA, YNFKEQ.

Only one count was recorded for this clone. Here the CDR3 DNA reads TGTGCCAGCAGGTCCCCCGGACAGGGGTCATTCGAGCAGTACTTC. Encoded protein: CASRSPGQGSFEQYF. The chain joins TRBV28 to TRBJ2-7; 9 bases are a match to TRBD1. Germline CDR1 MDHEN, CDR2 SYDVKM. This CDR3 has 15 residues. Losses at the gene ends were 6 bases for V and 6 bases for J; bases not matched to a gene: 12.

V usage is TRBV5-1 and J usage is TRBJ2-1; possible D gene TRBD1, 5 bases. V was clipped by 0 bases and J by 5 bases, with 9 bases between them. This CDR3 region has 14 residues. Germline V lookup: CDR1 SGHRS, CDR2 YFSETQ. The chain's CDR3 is CASSLAGSHNEQFF. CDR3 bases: TGCGCCAGCAGCTTGGCAGGGTCCCACAATGAGCAGTTCTTC.

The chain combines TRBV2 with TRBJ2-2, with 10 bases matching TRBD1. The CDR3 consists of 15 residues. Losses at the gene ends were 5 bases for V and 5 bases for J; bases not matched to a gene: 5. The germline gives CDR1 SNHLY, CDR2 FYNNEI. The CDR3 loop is CASSSDRGRTGELFF. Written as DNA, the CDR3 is TGTGCCAGCAGTTCCGACAGGGGGCGAACCGGGGAGCTGTTTTTT. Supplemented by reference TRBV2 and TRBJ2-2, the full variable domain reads EPEVTQTPSHQVTQMGQEVILRCVPISNHLYFYWYRQILGQKVEFLVSFYNNEISEKSEIFDDQFSVERPDGSNFTLKIRSTKLEDSAMYFCASSSDRGRTGELFFGEGSRLTVL.

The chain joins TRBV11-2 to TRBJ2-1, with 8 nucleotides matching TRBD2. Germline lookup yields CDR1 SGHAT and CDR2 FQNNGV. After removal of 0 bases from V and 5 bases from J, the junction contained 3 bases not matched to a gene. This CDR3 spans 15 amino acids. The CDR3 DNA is TGTGCCAGCAGCTTAGACGCGGGAGGACACAATGAGCAGTTCTTC. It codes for CASSLDAGGHNEQFF. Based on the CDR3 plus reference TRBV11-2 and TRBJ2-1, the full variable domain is EAGVAQSPRYKIIEKRQSVAFWCNPISGHATLYWYQQILGQGPKLLIQFQNNGVVDDSQLPKDRFSAERLKGVDSTLKIQPAKLEDSAVYLCASSLDAGGHNEQFFGPGTRLTVL.

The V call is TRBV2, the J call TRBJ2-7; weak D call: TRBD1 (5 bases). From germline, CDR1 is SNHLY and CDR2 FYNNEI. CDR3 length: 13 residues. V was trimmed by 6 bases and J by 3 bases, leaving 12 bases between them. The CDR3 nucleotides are TGTGCCAGCAGAGGGGATATATTCTACGAGCAGTACTTC. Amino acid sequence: CASRGDIFYEQYF.

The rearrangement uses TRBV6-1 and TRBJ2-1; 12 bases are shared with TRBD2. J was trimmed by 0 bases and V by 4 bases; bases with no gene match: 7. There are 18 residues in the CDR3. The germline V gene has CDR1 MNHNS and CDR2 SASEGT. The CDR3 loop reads CASSVLAGGMSSYNEQFF. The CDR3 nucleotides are TGTGCCAGCAGTGTTCTAGCGGGAGGGATGAGCTCCTACAATGAGCAGTTCTTC.